The T cell receptor (beta chain) described here comes from a study of OX40 agonist ivuxolimab in advanced cancers. Study context: An agonistic anti-OX40 (CD134) antibody, ivuxolimab, was used to treat the patients. Checkpoint inhibitors had been given previously to approximately 41% of patients.

The method was immunoSEQ multiplex PCR; TCRdb's version includes in-frame clones alone and lacks a portion of them. The table shows tens of thousands of clones, with 70% to 90% occurring only once. V was cut by 5 bases and J by 4 bases, with 14 bases left in between. Germline lookup yields CDR1 SGHVS and CDR2 FQNEAQ. CDR3 size: 14 residues. Enrollment shut out patients with autoimmune disease history or systemic immunosuppression. Sample: CD4+ or CD8+ T cells sorted from blood, taken in a trial of the OX40 agonist ivuxolimab. This clonotype was sampled from an adult with an advanced solid tumor such as melanoma, head and neck, liver or kidney cancer. The rearrangement uses TRBV7-8 and TRBJ1-2; a possible D gene is TRBD1 (5 bases). The chain's CDR3 is CASSQGDPRYGYTF. In nucleotides, the CDR3 is TGTGCCAGCAGCCAGGGTGACCCTCGCTATGGCTACACCTTC.